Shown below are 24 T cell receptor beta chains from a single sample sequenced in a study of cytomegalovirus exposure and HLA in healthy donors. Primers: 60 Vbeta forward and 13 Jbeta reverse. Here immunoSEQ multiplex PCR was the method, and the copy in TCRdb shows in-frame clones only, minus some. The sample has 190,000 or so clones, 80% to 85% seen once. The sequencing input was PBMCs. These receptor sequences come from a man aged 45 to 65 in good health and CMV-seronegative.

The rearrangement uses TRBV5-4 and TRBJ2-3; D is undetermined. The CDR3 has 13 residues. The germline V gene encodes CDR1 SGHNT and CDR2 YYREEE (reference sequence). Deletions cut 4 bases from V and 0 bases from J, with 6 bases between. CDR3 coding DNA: TGTGCCAGCAGCGCAACTAGCACAGATACGCAGTATTTT. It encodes CASSATSTDTQYF.

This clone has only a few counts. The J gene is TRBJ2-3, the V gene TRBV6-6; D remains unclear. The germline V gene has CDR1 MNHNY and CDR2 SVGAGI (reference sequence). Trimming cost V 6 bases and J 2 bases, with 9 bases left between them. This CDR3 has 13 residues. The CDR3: CASRQPSTDTQYF. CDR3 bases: TGTGCCAGCAGACAGCCGTCCACAGATACGCAGTATTTT.

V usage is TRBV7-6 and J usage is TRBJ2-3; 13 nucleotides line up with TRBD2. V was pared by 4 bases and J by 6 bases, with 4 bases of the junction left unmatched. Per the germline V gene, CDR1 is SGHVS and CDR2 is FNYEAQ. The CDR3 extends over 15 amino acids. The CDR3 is CASSSPGLAGDTQYF. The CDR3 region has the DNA TGTGCCAGCAGCTCGCCGGGACTAGCGGGGGATACGCAGTATTTT.

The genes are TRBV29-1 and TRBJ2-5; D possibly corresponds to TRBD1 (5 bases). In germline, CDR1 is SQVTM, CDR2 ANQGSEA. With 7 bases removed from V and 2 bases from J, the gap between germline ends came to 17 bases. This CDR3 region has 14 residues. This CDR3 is CSERQIVKQETQYF. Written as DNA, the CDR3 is TGCAGCGAGAGACAGATTGTAAAGCAAGAGACCCAGTACTTC.

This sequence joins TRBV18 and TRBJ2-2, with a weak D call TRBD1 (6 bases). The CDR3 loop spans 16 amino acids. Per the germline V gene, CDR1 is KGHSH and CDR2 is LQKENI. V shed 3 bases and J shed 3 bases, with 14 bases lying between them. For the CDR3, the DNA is TGTGCCAGCTCACCGTCCCGGGACATAGACACCGGGGAGCTGTTTTTT. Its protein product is CASSPSRDIDTGELFF.

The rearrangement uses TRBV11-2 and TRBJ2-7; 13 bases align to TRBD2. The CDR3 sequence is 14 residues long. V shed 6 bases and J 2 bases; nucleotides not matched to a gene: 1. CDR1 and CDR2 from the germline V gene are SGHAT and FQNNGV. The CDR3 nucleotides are TGTGCCAGCAGAGGGACTAGCGGGGCCTACGAGCAGTACTTC. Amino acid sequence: CASRGTSGAYEQYF. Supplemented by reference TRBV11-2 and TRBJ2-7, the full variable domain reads EAGVAQSPRYKIIEKRQSVAFWCNPISGHATLYWYQQILGQGPKLLIQFQNNGVVDDSQLPKDRFSAERLKGVDSTLKIQPAKLEDSAVYLCASRGTSGAYEQYFGPGTRLTVT.

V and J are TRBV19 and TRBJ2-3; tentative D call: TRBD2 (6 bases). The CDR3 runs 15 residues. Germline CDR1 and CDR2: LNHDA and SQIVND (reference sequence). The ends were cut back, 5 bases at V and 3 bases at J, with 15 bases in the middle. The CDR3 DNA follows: TGTGCCAGTAGTCCCAACGGGGGTAATACAGATACGCAGTATTTT. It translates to CASSPNGGNTDTQYF. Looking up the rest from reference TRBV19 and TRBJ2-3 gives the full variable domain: DGGITQSPKYLFRKEGQNVTLSCEQNLNHDAMYWYRQDPGQGLRLIYYSQIVNDFQKGDIAEGYSVSREKKESFPLTVTSAQKNPTAFYLCASSPNGGNTDTQYFGPGTRLTVL.

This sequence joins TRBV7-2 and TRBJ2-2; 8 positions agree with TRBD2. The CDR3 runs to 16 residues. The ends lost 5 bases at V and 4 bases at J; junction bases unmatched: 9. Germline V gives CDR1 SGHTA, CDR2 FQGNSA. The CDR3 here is CASSPRVAGRTGELFF. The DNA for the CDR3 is TGTGCCAGCAGCCCAAGGGTAGCGGGGCGCACCGGGGAGCTGTTTTTT. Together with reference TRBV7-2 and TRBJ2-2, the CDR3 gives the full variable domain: GAGVSQSPSNKVTEKGKDVELRCDPISGHTALYWYRQSLGQGLEFLIYFQGNSAPDKSGLPSDRFSAERTGGSVSTLTIQRTQQEDSAVYLCASSPRVAGRTGELFFGEGSRLTVL.

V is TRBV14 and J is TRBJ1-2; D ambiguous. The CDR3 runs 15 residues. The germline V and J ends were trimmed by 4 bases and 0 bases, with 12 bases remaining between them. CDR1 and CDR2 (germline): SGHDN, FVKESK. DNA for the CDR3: TGTGCCAGCAGCCCCCTCGCTACTTCTAACTATGGCTACACCTTC. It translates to CASSPLATSNYGYTF.

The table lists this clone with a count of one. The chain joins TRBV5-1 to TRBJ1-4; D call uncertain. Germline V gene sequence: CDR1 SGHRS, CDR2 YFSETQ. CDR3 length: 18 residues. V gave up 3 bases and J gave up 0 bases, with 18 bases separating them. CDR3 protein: CASSSTPAGTATNEKLFF. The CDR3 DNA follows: TGCGCCAGCAGCTCCACACCGGCGGGTACGGCAACTAATGAAAAACTGTTTTTT. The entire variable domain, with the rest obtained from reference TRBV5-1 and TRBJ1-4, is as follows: KAGVTQTPRYLIKTRGQQVTLSCSPISGHRSVSWYQQTPGQGLQFLFEYFSETQRNKGNFPGRFSGRQFSNSRSEMNVSTLELGDSALYLCASSSTPAGTATNEKLFFGSGTQLSVL.

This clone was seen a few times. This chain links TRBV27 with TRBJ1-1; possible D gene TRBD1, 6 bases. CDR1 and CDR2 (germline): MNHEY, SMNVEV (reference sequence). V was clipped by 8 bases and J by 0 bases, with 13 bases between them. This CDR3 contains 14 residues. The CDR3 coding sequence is TGTGCCAGCGGCCGAGGACAGATGAACACTGAAGCTTTCTTT. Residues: CASGRGQMNTEAFF.

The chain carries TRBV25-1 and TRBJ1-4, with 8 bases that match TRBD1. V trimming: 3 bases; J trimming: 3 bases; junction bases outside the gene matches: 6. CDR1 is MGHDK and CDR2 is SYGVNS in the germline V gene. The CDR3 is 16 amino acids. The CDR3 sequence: CASSDTRGQANEKLFF. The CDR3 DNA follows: TGTGCCAGCAGTGATACCAGGGGGCAGGCTAATGAAAAACTGTTTTTT.

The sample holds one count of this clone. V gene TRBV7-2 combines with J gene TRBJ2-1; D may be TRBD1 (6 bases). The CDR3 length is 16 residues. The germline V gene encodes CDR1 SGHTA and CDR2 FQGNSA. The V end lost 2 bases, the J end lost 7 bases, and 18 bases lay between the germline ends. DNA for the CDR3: TGTGCCAGCAGCTTACCACAGGGAACACCTAGTAATGAGCAGTTCTTC. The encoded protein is CASSLPQGTPSNEQFF. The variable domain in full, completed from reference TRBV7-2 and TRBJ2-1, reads GAGVSQSPSNKVTEKGKDVELRCDPISGHTALYWYRQSLGQGLEFLIYFQGNSAPDKSGLPSDRFSAERTGGSVSTLTIQRTQQEDSAVYLCASSLPQGTPSNEQFFGPGTRLTVL.

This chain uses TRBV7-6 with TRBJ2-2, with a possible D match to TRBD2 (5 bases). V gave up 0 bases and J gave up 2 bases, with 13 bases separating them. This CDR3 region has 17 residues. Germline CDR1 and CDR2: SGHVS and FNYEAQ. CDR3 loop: CASSLARPGTNTGELFF. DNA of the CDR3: TGTGCCAGCAGCTTAGCTAGGCCGGGAACCAACACCGGGGAGCTGTTTTTT. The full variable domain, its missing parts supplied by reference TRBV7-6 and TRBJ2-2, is GAGVSQSPRYKVTKRGQDVALRCDPISGHVSLYWYRQALGQGPEFLTYFNYEAQQDKSGLPNDRFSAERPEGSISTLTIQRTEQRDSAMYRCASSLARPGTNTGELFFGEGSRLTVL.

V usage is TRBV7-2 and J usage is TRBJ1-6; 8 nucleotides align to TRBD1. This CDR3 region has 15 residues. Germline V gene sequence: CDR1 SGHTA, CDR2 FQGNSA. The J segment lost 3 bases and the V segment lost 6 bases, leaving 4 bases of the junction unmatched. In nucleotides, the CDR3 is TGTGCCAGCAGACTGACAGGGGACTATAATTCACCCCTCCACTTT. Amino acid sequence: CASRLTGDYNSPLHF.

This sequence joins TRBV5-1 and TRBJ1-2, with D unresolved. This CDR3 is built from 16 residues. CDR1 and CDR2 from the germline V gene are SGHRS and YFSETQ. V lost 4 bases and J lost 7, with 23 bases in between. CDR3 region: CASSRDTGGPGSGYTF. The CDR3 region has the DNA TGCGCCAGCAGCCGGGATACCGGAGGGCCCGGCAGTGGCTACACCTTC.

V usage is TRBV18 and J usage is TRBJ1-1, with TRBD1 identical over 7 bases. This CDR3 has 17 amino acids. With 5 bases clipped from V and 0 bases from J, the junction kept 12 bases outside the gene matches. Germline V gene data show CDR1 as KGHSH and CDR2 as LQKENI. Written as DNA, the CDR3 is TGTGCCAGCTCAGATATACCGGGACAGACTATGAACACTGAAGCTTTCTTT. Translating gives CASSDIPGQTMNTEAFF.

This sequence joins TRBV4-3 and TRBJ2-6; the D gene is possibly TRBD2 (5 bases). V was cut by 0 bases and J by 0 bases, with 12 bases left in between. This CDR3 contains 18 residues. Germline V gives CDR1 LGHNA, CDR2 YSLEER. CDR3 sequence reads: CASSQDRIGGSGANVLTF. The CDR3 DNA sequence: TGCGCCAGCAGCCAAGATAGGATAGGAGGCTCTGGGGCCAACGTCCTGACTTTC.

CDR3 nucleotides: TGTGCCAGCAGCGTAGGGGCGGGAAGCACAGATACGCAGTATTTT. Translation: CASSVGAGSTDTQYF. V and J are TRBV9 and TRBJ2-3, with D possibly being TRBD2 (6 bases). CDR1 and CDR2 (germline): SGDLS, YYNGEE. The CDR3 sequence is 15 residues long. V was clipped by 0 bases and J by 0 bases, with 8 bases between them. The full variable domain, with the rest looked up from reference TRBV9 and TRBJ2-3, is DSGVTQTPKHLITATGQRVTLRCSPRSGDLSVYWYQQSLDQGLQFLIQYYNGEERAKGNILERFSAQQFPDLHSELNLSSLELGDSALYFCASSVGAGSTDTQYFGPGTRLTVL.

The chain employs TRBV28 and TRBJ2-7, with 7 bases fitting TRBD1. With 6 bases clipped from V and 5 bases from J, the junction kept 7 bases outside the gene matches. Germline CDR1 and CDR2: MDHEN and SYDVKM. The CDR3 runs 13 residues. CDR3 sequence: CASSLDRVHEQYF. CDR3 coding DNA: TGTGCCAGCAGCCTCGACAGGGTCCACGAGCAGTACTTC.

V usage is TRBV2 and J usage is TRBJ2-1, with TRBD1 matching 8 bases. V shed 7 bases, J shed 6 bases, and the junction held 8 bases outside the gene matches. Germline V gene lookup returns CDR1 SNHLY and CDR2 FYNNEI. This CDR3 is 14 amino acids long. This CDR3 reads CASNFRGQGNEQFF. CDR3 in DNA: TGTGCCAGCAACTTCAGGGGGCAGGGCAATGAGCAGTTCTTC.

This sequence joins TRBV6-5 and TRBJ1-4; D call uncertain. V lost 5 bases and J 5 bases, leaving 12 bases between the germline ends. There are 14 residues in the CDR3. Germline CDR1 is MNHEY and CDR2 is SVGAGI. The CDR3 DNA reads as TGTGCCAGCAGTCTGGGCCGGCACAATGAAAAACTGTTTTTT. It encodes CASSLGRHNEKLFF.

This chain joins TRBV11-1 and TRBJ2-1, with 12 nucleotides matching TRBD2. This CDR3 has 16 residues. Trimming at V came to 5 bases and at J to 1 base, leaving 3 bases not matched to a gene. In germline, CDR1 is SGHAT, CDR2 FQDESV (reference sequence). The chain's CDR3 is CASSPLAGGSYNEQFF. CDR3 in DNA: TGTGCCAGCAGCCCCCTAGCGGGGGGGTCCTACAATGAGCAGTTCTTC.

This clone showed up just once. DNA for the CDR3: TGTGCCAGCAGCTTAGTCGCTGGCTTGCGGGAGACAGATACGCAGTATTTT. Its translation is CASSLVAGLRETDTQYF. The chain joins TRBV7-6 to TRBJ2-3, with 7 bases identical to TRBD2. Germline V CDR1 and CDR2: SGHVS, FNYEAQ. The CDR3 has 17 residues. V was pared by 1 base and J by 3 bases, with 10 bases of the junction left unmatched.